The clone carrying this T cell receptor beta chain was counted once. Its matching antigen is unknown. The PCR had 60 Vbeta and 13 Jbeta primers. Profiled with immunoSEQ multiplex PCR; TCRdb holds only in-frame clones, not every one. Of 150,000 to 200,000 clones listed, around 77% are singletons. This sample is part of a study of cytomegalovirus exposure and HLA in healthy donors. Background on the study: Samples from HLA-typed donors yielded about 85 million unique TCRs in an early data release.

Germline assignment: CDR1 SGHVS and CDR2 FNYEAQ. V was clipped by 0 bases and J by 4 bases, with 7 bases between them. This CDR3 has 13 residues. Points from the study as a whole: 87-base-pair reads could not separate some V segments, including TRBV6-2 and TRBV6-3.

The genes are TRBV7-6 and TRBJ2-7, with D possibly being TRBD2 (5 bases). This clonotype originated in a woman aged 30 to 39 in good health and CMV-seronegative. Specimen: PBMCs. The CDR3, as DNA: TGTGCCAGCAGCTTAGCGCGCGGGTACGAGCAGTACTTC. Its translation is CASSLARGYEQYF.